This TCR beta chain was identified during a study of blood T cell repertoires in COVID-19 (dated by TCRdb to 2020 to 2021). Turning to the overall study: Samples from collaborators originated in the United States, Italy and Spain and spanned both the acute and convalescent phases of COVID-19. The material from the prospective study consisted of cDNA or gDNA derived from T cells, B-cell-depleted T cells, or PBMCs. Deeply sampled blood TCRbeta repertoires from subjects exposed to, actively infected with, or recovered from COVID-19 were included in the dataset. The repertoires were released in a freely available public database meant as a resource for research on the immune response to SARS-CoV-2. Samples were obtained from the ongoing ImmuneRACE study (first 160 participants) and from over 1,000 subjects provided by 6 global collaborators. Sample metadata almost always included a de-identified subject ID, COVID-19 status, age in years and sex. Where available, HLA class I and class II types were taken from metadata supplied by the sample provider and were not determined by assay-based typing. Beyond this particular receptor, the publication reports: Clinical and demographic metadata were provided uncurated, with the amount varying by source and participant.

TCRbeta CDR3 regions were amplified from genomic DNA by means of the immunoSEQ Assay, a bias-controlled multiplex PCR. Concerning the study's data processing: Within the assay, amplification of reference gene primers was used to estimate how many nucleated cells each sample contained. To quantify the absolute abundance of each unique TCRbeta CDR3 rearrangement, sequence reads were collapsed and filtered. For each sample, productive Simpson clonality was calculated as the square root of Simpson's diversity index across productive rearrangements. As stored in TCRdb, this immuneACCESS dataset retains in-frame rearrangements with V and J assigned. A fraction of the clones does not appear; measured against another copy, unresolved V genes explain less than half of the discrepancy, and the remainder lacks a known reason. The DNA gave D and trimming, while V, J and clone size come from that table. The sample data list roughly 70,000 clones, and roughly nine tenths of these were observed just once. Of the sample, around 4.2% falls within the top ten clones.

V is clipped by 5 bases and J by 1 base, and the sequence between their germline boundaries is 8 bases long. There are 13 amino acids in the CDR3, from cysteine to phenylalanine inclusive. Here the CDR3 DNA is all that survives: 39 bases in frame from base 1. CDR1 and CDR2 (SGHTA, FQGNSA) derive from the germline V gene. Collaborating institutions collected whole blood in K2EDTA tubes following their own protocols. For TCRbeta analysis, collaborators shipped samples as frozen whole blood, isolated PBMCs, or DNA extracted from either of those sample types. In regard to this clone: The antigen it binds to is not known. No much larger clone is present one base from it, and per-base qualities are unavailable.

Sample: peripheral blood. The chain employs TRBV7-2 and TRBJ2-5; there is no confident call for the D gene. The sequence came from an older man with active COVID-19. The CDR3 is CASSPPSQETQYF. The DNA sequence follows: TGTGCCAGCAGCCCCCCCAGCCAAGAGACCCAGTACTTC.